Included here is one TCR beta chain sequence, with context. Its antigen is not known. TCRdb re-called the reads with MiXCR, one entry per CDR3 protein. Of 310,000 or so distinct CDR3 sequences detected, 20% to 30% appear once; the ten largest clones hold about 15%. Germline V gene sequence: CDR1 SGHTA, CDR2 FQGNSA. Trimming stripped 4 bases from V and 11 bases from J, with 11 bases between. This CDR3 has 11 amino acids. This record belongs to a study of T cell repertoires in cytomegalovirus infection. Study at large: Indications of both CMV infection and matching HLA type were provided by public TCR beta signatures.

Overall study findings and caveats: HLA-C-restricted, CMV-specific TCR beta clonotypes were dominant ex vivo.

The chain employs TRBV7-2 and TRBJ1-2; tentatively, D is TRBD1 (5 bases). The source material was PBMCs. This TCR derives from a human donor in good health (CMV status not recorded). Some clones in this sample may be carry-over from other donors' samples. This CDR3 is CASSSSRVYTF. CDR3 DNA: TGTGCCAGCAGCTCTAGCAGGGTTTACACCTTC.